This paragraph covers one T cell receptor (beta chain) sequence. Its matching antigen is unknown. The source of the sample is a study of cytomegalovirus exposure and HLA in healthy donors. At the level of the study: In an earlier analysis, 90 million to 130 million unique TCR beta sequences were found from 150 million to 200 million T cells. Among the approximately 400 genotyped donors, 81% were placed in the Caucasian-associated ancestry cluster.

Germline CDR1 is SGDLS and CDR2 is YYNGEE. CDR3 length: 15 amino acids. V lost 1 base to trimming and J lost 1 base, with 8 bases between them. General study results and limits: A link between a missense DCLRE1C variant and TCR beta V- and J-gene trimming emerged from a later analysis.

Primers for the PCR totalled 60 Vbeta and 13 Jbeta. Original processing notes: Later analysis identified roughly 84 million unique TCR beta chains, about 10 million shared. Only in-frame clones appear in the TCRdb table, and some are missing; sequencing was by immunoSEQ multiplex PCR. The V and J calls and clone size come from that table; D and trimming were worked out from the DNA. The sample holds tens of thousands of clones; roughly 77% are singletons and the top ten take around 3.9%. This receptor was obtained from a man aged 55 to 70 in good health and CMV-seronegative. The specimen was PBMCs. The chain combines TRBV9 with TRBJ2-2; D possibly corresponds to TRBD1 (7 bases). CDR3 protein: CASSVQGGNTGELFF. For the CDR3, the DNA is TGTGCCAGCAGCGTACAGGGGGGGAACACCGGGGAGCTGTTTTTT.